The clone carrying this TCR beta chain has a handful of counts. Its antigen is still unknown. Measured with immunoSEQ multiplex PCR; TCRdb has only the in-frame clones, and not every one. Here the sample spans some 130,000 clones, roughly 93% being singletons. These data come from a study of T cell responses to AZD1222 COVID-19 vaccine. Study findings and constraints: The CD4 TCRs associated with vaccination extended across spike and predominated at 160-218 and 743-854. Baseline seropositives among AZD1222 recipients totaled only five or six. Spike-specific TCR repertoires showed rising breadth and depth after two AZD1222 doses. It should be noted that donors were predominantly white British and more often female, and clonal diversity was possibly underestimated.

Source: peripheral blood, taken 28 days after the second AZD1222 dose. This clonotype originated in an adult who received the AZD1222 COVID-19 vaccine.

CDR3 coding DNA: TGTGCCAGCAGCCTTGGCGACAGACCTAATCAGCCCCAGCATTTT. It specifies CASSLGDRPNQPQHF. The chain has TRBV3-1 (or the pseudogene TRBV3-2) and TRBJ1-5, with a possible D match to TRBD1 (5 bases). Germline lookup yields CDR1 LGHDT and CDR2 YNNKEL (reference sequence). V lost 4 bases and J lost 4, with 14 bases in between. The CDR3 totals 15 residues.